This T cell receptor (beta chain) was sequenced in a study of blood T cell repertoires in COVID-19. About the study: Samples representing acute and convalescent COVID-19 were sourced from the United States, Italy and Spain. Sources were T cells, B-cell-depleted T cells, or PBMCs; the material itself was cDNA or gDNA.

V lost 5 bases to trimming and J lost 4 bases; unmatched junction nucleotides: 6. The CDR3 extends over 14 amino acids. Germline V gene sequence: CDR1 LGHDT, CDR2 YNNKEL (reference sequence). Per the authors' pipeline: By means of reference gene primer amplification, nucleated cell counts were estimated. The method was immunoSEQ multiplex PCR; TCRdb's version includes in-frame clones alone and lacks a portion of them. The V and J calls and clone size are taken from that table; D and trimming were inferred from the DNA. The sample holds some 91,000 clones, less than 95% seen once. This clone was detected only a few times.

J is TRBJ1-2 and V is TRBV3-1 (or the pseudogene TRBV3-2); 8 bases are a match to TRBD1. Material: peripheral blood. The clonotype originates from a man in his sixties with acute or convalescent COVID-19. The CDR3 here is CASSRDRLAYGYTF. In DNA form, the CDR3 reads TGTGCCAGCAGCAGGGACAGGTTGGCCTATGGCTACACCTTC.